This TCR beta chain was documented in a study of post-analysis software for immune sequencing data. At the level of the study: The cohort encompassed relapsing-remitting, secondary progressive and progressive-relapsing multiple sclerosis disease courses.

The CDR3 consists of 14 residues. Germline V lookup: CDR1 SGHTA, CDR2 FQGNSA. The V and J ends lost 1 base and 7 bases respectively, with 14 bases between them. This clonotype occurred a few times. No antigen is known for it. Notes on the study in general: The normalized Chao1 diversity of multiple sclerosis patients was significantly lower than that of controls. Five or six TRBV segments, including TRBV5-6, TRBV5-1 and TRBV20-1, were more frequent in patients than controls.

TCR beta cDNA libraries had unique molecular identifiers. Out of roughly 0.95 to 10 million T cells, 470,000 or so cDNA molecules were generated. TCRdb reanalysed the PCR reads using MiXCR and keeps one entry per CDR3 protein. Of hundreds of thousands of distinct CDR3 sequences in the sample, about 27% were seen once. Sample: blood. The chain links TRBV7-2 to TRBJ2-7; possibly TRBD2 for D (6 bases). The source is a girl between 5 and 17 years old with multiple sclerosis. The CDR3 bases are TGTGCCAGCAGCTTAGTAGGAGGGACGAAGGAGCAGTACTTC. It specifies CASSLVGGTKEQYF.